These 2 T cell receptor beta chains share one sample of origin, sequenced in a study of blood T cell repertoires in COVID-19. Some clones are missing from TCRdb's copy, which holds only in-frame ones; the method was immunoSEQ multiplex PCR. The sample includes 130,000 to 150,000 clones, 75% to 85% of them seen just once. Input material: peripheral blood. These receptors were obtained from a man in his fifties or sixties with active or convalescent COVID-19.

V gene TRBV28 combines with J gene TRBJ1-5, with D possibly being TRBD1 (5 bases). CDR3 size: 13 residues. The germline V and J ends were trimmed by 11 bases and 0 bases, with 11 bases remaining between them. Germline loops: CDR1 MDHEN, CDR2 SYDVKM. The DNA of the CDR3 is TGTGCCTTGGGGCGGAATAGCAATCAGCCCCAGCATTTT. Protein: CALGRNSNQPQHF.

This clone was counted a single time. The CDR3 DNA is TGTGCCAGTAGTATCGGCCTAGCGGGAGCTGAGACCCAGTACTTC. Translation: CASSIGLAGAETQYF. The V and J genes are TRBV19 and TRBJ2-5; 10 positions agree with TRBD2. V gave up 3 bases and J gave up 5 bases; unmatched junction bases: 6. The CDR3 totals 15 residues. The germline V gene has CDR1 LNHDA and CDR2 SQIVND (reference sequence).